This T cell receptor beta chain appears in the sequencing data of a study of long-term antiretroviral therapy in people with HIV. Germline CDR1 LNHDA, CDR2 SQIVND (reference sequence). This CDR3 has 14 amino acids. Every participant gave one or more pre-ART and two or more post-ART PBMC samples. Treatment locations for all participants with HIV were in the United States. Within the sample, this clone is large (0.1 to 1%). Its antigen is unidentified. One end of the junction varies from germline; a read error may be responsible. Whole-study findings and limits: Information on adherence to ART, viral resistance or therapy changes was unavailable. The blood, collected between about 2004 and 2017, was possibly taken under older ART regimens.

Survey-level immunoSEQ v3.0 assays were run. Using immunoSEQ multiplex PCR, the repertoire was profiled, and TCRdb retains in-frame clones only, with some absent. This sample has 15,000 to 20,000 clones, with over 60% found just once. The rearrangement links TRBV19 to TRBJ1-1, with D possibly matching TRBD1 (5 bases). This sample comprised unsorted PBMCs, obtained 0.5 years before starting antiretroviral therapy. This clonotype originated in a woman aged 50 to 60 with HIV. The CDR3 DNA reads TGTGCCAGTAGTCTAGACAGCGCTAACACTGAAGCTTTCTTT. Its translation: CASSLDSANTEAFF.